Shown below are 26 T cell receptor beta chains from a single sample sequenced in a study of STAT3 mutations in large granular lymphocyte leukemia. Findings of the study overall: In T-cell large granular lymphocyte leukemia, about half of patients showed multiple immunodominant subclonotypes.

TCRdb keeps only in-frame clones here, not all; method: immunoSEQ multiplex PCR. The table lists about 20,000 clones, approximately 92% of them singletons. For these TCRs, the target antigens are not known. Specimen: peripheral blood mononuclear cells. Receptors originate from a man in his sixties with T-cell large granular lymphocyte leukemia. Some clones in this sample may be carry-over from other donors' samples.

The rearrangement links TRBV19 to TRBJ2-1; D is undetermined. This CDR3 is 15 amino acids long. Per the germline V gene, CDR1 is LNHDA and CDR2 is SQIVND (reference sequence). The V end lost 3 bases, the J end lost 2 bases, and 11 bases lay between the germline ends. CDR3 loop: CASSIGLLPYNEQFF. CDR3 bases: TGTGCCAGTAGTATCGGGCTCCTCCCCTACAATGAGCAGTTCTTC.

The chain recombines TRBV28 with TRBJ2-3, with 9 bases that match TRBD2. V lost 8 bases to trimming and J lost 1 base; unmatched junction nucleotides: 7. This CDR3 comprises 15 residues. Germline V gene sequence: CDR1 MDHEN, CDR2 SYDVKM. The CDR3 sequence: CASGQRLAGTDTQYF. CDR3 bases: TGTGCCAGCGGTCAAAGACTAGCGGGCACAGATACGCAGTATTTT.

The CDR3 nucleotides are TGTGCCAGCAGCCCAGCCTGGACACCCTCGGCAGGGTACGAGCAGTACTTC. Translating gives CASSPAWTPSAGYEQYF. The chain is built from TRBV7-2 and TRBJ2-7; D perhaps matches TRBD1 (5 bases). The V end was cut by 5 bases, the J end by 4 bases, with 24 bases between. Germline-derived CDR1 and CDR2 are SGHTA and FQGNSA. The CDR3 loop spans 17 amino acids.

The chain combines TRBV28 with TRBJ2-1; D not certain. The V gene lost 10 bases and the J gene lost 3 bases, with 13 bases spanning the gap. Germline V lookup: CDR1 MDHEN, CDR2 SYDVKM. The CDR3 is 13 amino acids. The CDR3 reads CATTGMGYNEQFF. The CDR3, as DNA: TGTGCCACCACCGGTATGGGCTACAATGAGCAGTTCTTC. The full variable domain, with the rest looked up from reference TRBV28 and TRBJ2-1, is DVKVTQSSRYLVKRTGEKVFLECVQDMDHENMFWYRQDPGLGLRLIYFSYDVKMKEKGDIPEGYSVSREKKERFSLILESASTNQTSMYLCATTGMGYNEQFFGPGTRLTVL.

The chain employs TRBV11-2 and TRBJ2-6; D not resolved. Germline CDR1 SGHAT, CDR2 FQNNGV. CDR3 length equals 13 residues. The V gene lost 8 bases and the J gene lost 3 bases, with 8 bases spanning the gap. DNA of the CDR3: TGTGCCAGCCGACTCCTTGGGGCCAACGTCCTGACTTTC. Protein sequence: CASRLLGANVLTF.

This sequence joins TRBV4-3 and TRBJ2-2; 7 positions match TRBD1. This CDR3 is built from 16 residues. Per germline, CDR1 LGHNA and CDR2 YSLEER. After removal of 4 bases from V and 2 bases from J, the junction contained 7 bases not matched to a gene. This CDR3 is CASSPARTGNTGELFF. CDR3 sequence (DNA): TGCGCCAGCAGCCCGGCCCGGACAGGAAACACCGGGGAGCTGTTTTTT.

V usage is TRBV5-1 and J usage is TRBJ1-2, with D possibly being TRBD1 (6 bases). Per the germline V gene, CDR1 is SGHRS and CDR2 is YFSETQ. V lost 0 bases to trimming and J lost 7 bases, with 7 bases between them. The CDR3 is 12 residues long. In DNA, the CDR3 is TGCGCCAGCAGCTTGGAGGGGGTTGGCTACACCTTC. It is translated as CASSLEGVGYTF.

V and J are TRBV5-1 and TRBJ2-3; 7 bases fit TRBD1. Unmatched junction bases numbered 5, after V lost 1 base and J lost 0 bases. The germline V gene encodes CDR1 SGHRS and CDR2 YFSETQ. The CDR3 loop spans 16 amino acids. In DNA form, the CDR3 reads TGCGCCAGCAGCTTGCCCCCGACAGGGAGCACAGATACGCAGTATTTT. The encoded protein is CASSLPPTGSTDTQYF.

This rearrangement joins TRBV6-5 to TRBJ1-1; TRBD1 is a possible D gene (5 bases). V lost 7 bases, J lost 5 bases, and 14 bases lay in between. Germline V gene sequence: CDR1 MNHEY, CDR2 SVGAGI. This CDR3 is built from 13 residues. CDR3 protein: CASTRGRETEAFF. DNA for the CDR3: TGTGCCAGCACAAGGGGCCGGGAAACTGAAGCTTTCTTT.

The rearrangement uses TRBV27 and TRBJ2-7, with D tentatively TRBD1 or TRBD2 (5 bases each). Trimming shortened V by 1 base and J by 3 bases, and 10 bases separated the two germline ends. This CDR3 region has 14 residues. Germline V gene data show CDR1 as MNHEY and CDR2 as SMNVEV (reference sequence). The CDR3 DNA follows: TGTGCCAGCAGTTTATTGGGGACGGACTACGAGCAGTACTTC. Amino acids: CASSLLGTDYEQYF.

V and J are TRBV19 and TRBJ2-7, with 8 bases fitting TRBD2. V lost 3 bases to trimming and J lost 2 bases; unmatched junction nucleotides: 6. The CDR3 has 15 residues. Germline values: CDR1 LNHDA, CDR2 SQIVND (reference sequence). The CDR3 bases are TGTGCCAGTAGTATGGGTACTAGCGGTACCTACGAGCAGTACTTC. It yields the protein CASSMGTSGTYEQYF. The complete variable domain, with remaining parts taken from reference TRBV19 and TRBJ2-7, reads DGGITQSPKYLFRKEGQNVTLSCEQNLNHDAMYWYRQDPGQGLRLIYYSQIVNDFQKGDIAEGYSVSREKKESFPLTVTSAQKNPTAFYLCASSMGTSGTYEQYFGPGTRLTVT.

A note on this clone: Within the sample, other DNA sequences also encode this same CDR3. The chain has TRBV29-1 and TRBJ1-1; a weak D match, TRBD1 (5 bases). The CDR3 has 12 residues. V gave up 4 bases and J gave up 5 bases, with 11 bases separating them. Germline V gene sequence: CDR1 SQVTM, CDR2 ANQGSEA. The DNA for the CDR3 is TGCAGCGTTGGGGGGGGTGGGACTGAAGCTTTCTTT. It specifies CSVGGGGTEAFF.

The rearrangement links TRBV10-3 to TRBJ2-3, with a weak D call TRBD1 (5 bases). V was pared by 3 bases and J by 4 bases, with 11 bases between. The CDR3 totals 14 residues. Per germline, CDR1 ENHRY and CDR2 SYGVKD. DNA of the CDR3: TGTGCCATCAGTGATAGGCAGGGCGCAGATACGCAGTATTTT. This gives the protein CAISDRQGADTQYF.

This clone was found once. An end of the junction does not agree with germline; a read error may underlie this. V is TRBV9 and J is TRBJ2-5; D is undetermined. This CDR3 contains 14 residues. CDR1 SGDLS and CDR2 YYNGEE come from the germline V gene. Here the CDR3 reads CASSPGETISRRNF. CDR3 DNA: TGTGCCAGCAGCCCCGGTGAGACAATCTCCCGGCGGAACTTC.

The rearrangement uses TRBV2 and TRBJ2-2; 10 nucleotides align to TRBD2. This CDR3 spans 14 amino acids. Trimming took 9 bases from V and 7 from J; bases not matched to a gene: 8. Germline V CDR1 and CDR2: SNHLY, FYNNEI. CDR3 DNA: TGTGCCAGAGAGCGGGAGGGCCGGAACGGGGAGCTGTTTTTT. Translation gives CAREREGRNGELFF.

The genes are TRBV6-4 and TRBJ1-1; D gene unclear. The CDR3 is 13 amino acids. Germline V lookup: CDR1 MRHNA, CDR2 SNTAGT. The V and J ends lost 4 bases and 1 base respectively, with 7 bases between them. CDR3 amino acids: CASSASWNTEAFF. The CDR3 DNA reads TGTGCCAGCAGTGCGTCCTGGAACACTGAAGCTTTCTTT.

V gene TRBV25-1 combines with J gene TRBJ1-2, with D possibly TRBD1 on 5 matching bases. V was clipped by 3 bases and J by 8 bases, with 16 bases between them. The CDR3 sequence is 14 residues long. CDR1 and CDR2 (germline): MGHDK, SYGVNS. The CDR3 sequence is CASSEALGHGGYTF. CDR3 DNA: TGTGCCAGCAGTGAGGCTCTTGGACACGGAGGCTACACCTTC.

This chain links TRBV5-8 with TRBJ2-7; no definite D call. The CDR3 contains 15 residues. V was cut by 0 bases and J by 0 bases, with 10 bases left in between. Germline values: CDR1 SGHTS, CDR2 YDEGEE. As DNA, the CDR3 is TGTGCCAGCAGCTTGGTACCCTCGAGCTCCTACGAGCAGTACTTC. Its protein is CASSLVPSSSYEQYF.

The chain is built from TRBV18 and TRBJ2-3; D unclear. The CDR3 spans 15 residues. CDR1 is KGHSH and CDR2 is LQKENI in the germline V gene. V lost 2 bases and J lost 2, with 11 bases in between. This CDR3 is CASSPVLGNTDTQYF. DNA of the CDR3: TGTGCCAGCTCACCAGTACTGGGGAACACAGATACGCAGTATTTT.

The chain employs TRBV11-2 and TRBJ2-1; TRBD2 matches at 12 bases. The trim removed 0 bases at V and 3 bases at J, leaving 3 bases unmatched. CDR1 is SGHAT, CDR2 FQNNGV, per germline. This CDR3 has 17 amino acids. DNA for the CDR3: TGTGCCAGCAGCTTAGACCTAGCGGGAGGGGGCTACAATGAGCAGTTCTTC. This sequence encodes CASSLDLAGGGYNEQFF.

The gene calls are TRBV27 and TRBJ2-7, with 10 bases that match TRBD1. Germline-derived CDR1 and CDR2 are MNHEY and SMNVEV (reference sequence). The CDR3 is made up of 15 amino acids. The V gene end was trimmed by 3 bases and the J gene end by 5 bases; junction bases not matched to a gene: 7. CDR3 DNA: TGTGCCAGCAGTTTCCGGGACAGGGGAGGTCACGAGCAGTACTTC. Protein product: CASSFRDRGGHEQYF.

The chain combines TRBV4-1 with TRBJ2-5, with TRBD1 matching over 8 bases. From germline, CDR1 is MGHRA and CDR2 YSYEKL. The V gene end was trimmed by 2 bases and the J gene end by 5 bases; junction bases not matched to a gene: 10. This CDR3 has 16 amino acids. CDR3 DNA: TGCGCCAGCAGCCAAAACAGGGGGATGATCGGGGAGACCCAGTACTTC. Translating it yields CASSQNRGMIGETQYF.

The V call is TRBV5-1, the J call TRBJ2-3; 7 bases match TRBD2. This CDR3 is 15 amino acids long. Germline V CDR1 and CDR2: SGHRS, YFSETQ. V dropped 4 bases and J dropped 6; count of bases not matched to a gene: 11. The CDR3 DNA is TGCGCCAGCAGCACGAGGGAGGGCCTCGGGGATACGCAGTATTTT. Amino acid sequence: CASSTREGLGDTQYF.

V and J are TRBV5-6 and TRBJ2-5; 7 positions match TRBD1. This CDR3 spans 14 amino acids. With 4 bases clipped from V and 4 bases from J, the junction kept 7 bases outside the gene matches. CDR1 is SGHDT, CDR2 YYEEEE, per germline. The CDR3 DNA reads as TGTGCCAGCAGCCGCGACAGGGTTAGAGAGACCCAGTACTTC. This sequence encodes CASSRDRVRETQYF.

The chain uses TRBV9 and TRBJ2-7; 9 nucleotides agree with TRBD1. This CDR3 spans 16 amino acids. Germline V gene lookup returns CDR1 SGDLS and CDR2 YYNGEE. V was pared by 0 bases and J by 5 bases, with 9 bases of the junction left unmatched. Here the CDR3 reads CASSVEFQGQGNEQYF. CDR3 coding DNA: TGTGCCAGCAGCGTAGAGTTTCAAGGACAGGGGAACGAGCAGTACTTC. Full variable domain (outside the CDR3, taken from reference TRBV9 and TRBJ2-7): DSGVTQTPKHLITATGQRVTLRCSPRSGDLSVYWYQQSLDQGLQFLIQYYNGEERAKGNILERFSAQQFPDLHSELNLSSLELGDSALYFCASSVEFQGQGNEQYFGPGTRLTVT.

This chain connects TRBV4-1 to TRBJ1-3; possibly TRBD1 for D (6 bases). CDR3 length equals 18 residues. V lost 0 bases to trimming and J lost 1 base, with 16 bases between them. CDR1 MGHRA and CDR2 YSYEKL come from the germline V gene. The CDR3 region has the DNA TGCGCCAGCAGCCAAGATGCACCCGGGACAACATCTGGAAACACCATATATTTT. This translates into CASSQDAPGTTSGNTIYF.